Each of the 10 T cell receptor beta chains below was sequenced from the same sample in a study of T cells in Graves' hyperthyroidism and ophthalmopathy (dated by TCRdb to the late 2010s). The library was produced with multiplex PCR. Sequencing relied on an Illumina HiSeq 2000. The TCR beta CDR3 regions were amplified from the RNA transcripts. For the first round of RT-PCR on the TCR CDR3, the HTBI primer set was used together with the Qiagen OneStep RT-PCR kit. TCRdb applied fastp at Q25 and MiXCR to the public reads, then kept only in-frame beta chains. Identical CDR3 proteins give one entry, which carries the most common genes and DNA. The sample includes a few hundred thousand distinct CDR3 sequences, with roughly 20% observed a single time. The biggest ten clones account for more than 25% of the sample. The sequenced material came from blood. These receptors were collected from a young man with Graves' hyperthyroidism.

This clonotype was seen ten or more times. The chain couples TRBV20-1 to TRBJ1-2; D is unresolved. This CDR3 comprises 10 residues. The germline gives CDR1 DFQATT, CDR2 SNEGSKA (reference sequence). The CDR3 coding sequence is TGCATGGCGGGTTCCTATGGCTACACCTTC. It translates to CMAGSYGYTF.

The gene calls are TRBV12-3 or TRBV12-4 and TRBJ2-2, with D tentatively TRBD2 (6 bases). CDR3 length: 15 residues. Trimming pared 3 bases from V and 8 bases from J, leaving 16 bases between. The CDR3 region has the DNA TGTGCCAGCAGTTTCATGGCGGGATTACCGGGGGAGCTGTTTTTT. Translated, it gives CASSFMAGLPGELFF.

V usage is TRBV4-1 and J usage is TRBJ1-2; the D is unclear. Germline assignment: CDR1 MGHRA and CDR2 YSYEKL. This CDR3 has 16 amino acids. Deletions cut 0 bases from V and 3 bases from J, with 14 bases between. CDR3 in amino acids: CASSQEGTRSYYGYTF. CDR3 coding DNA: TGCGCCAGCAGCCAAGAAGGCACCCGGTCTTACTATGGCTACACCTTC.

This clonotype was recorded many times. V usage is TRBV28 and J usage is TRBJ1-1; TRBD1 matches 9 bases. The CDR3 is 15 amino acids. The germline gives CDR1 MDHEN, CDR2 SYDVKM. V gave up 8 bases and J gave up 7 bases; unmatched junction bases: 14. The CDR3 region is CASRPPGQGASEAFF. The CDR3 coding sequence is TGTGCCAGCCGACCTCCGGGACAGGGAGCCAGTGAAGCTTTCTTT.

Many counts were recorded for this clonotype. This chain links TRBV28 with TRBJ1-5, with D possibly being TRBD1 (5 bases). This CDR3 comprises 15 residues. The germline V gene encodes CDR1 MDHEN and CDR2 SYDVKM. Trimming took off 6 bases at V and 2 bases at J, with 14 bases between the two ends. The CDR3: CASRSRVWGNQPQHF. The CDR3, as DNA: TGTGCCAGCAGAAGCAGGGTGTGGGGCAATCAGCCCCAGCATTTT.

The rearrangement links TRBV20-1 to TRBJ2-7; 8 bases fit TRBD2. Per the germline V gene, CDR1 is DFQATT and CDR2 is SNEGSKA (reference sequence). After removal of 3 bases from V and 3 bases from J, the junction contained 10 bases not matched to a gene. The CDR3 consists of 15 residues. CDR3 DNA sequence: TGCAGTGCTAGGCGACTAGCGACACCCCGCTACGAGCAGTACTTC. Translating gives CSARRLATPRYEQYF.

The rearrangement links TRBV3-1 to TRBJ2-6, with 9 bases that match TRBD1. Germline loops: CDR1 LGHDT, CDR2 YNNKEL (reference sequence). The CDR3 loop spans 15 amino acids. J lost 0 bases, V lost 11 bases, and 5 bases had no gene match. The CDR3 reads CASGQGNSGANVLTF. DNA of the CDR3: TGTGCCTCCGGACAGGGGAACTCTGGGGCCAACGTCCTGACTTTC.

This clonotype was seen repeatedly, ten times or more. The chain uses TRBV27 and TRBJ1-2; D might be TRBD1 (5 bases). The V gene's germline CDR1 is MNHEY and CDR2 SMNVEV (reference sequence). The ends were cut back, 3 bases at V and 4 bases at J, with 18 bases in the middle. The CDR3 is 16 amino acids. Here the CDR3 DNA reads TGTGCCAGCAGTTTCGCAGGGAGCAGCCGATCCTATGGCTACACCTTC. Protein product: CASSFAGSSRSYGYTF.

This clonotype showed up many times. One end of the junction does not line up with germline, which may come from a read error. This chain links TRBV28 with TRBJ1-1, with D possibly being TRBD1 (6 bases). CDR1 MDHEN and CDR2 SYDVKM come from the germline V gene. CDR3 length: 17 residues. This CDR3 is CASSVWEGGGRNTEAFF. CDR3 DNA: TGTGCCAGCAGTGTATGGGAGGGAGGGGGGCGAAACACTGAAGCTTTCTTT.

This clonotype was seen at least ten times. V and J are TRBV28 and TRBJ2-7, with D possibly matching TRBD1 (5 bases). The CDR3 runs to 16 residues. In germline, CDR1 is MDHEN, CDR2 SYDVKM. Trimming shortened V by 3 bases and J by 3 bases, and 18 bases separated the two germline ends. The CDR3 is CASSFGFQGTLYEQYF. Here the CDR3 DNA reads TGTGCCAGCAGTTTTGGTTTTCAGGGAACCCTCTACGAGCAGTACTTC.